These T cell receptor beta chains were read from a single sample in a study of identical twins. One entry per CDR3 protein results from TCRdb running MiXCR on the 5' RACE reads. The table has around 960,000 distinct CDR3 sequences, 9% to 15% seen once. These data also featured in a second study, about yellow fever vaccine responses in identical twins.

Material for sequencing was PBMCs. Source of these receptors: a woman between 18 and 29 years old in good health. Both conserved end residues are part of each CDR3. The order of the fields is J gene, clone size, D gene, V gene, CDR3 protein, CDR3 DNA. The D gene is left open where the match is weak. Not all rows give a size; the values are once, few, many and, for expanded clones, a class.

j_call: TRBJ1-5
clone_size: few
d_call: NA
v_call: TRBV20-1
cdr3_aa: CSARAGITYSNQPQHF
cdr3_nt: TGCAGTGCTAGAGCGGGGATAACGTATAGCAATCAGCCCCAGCATTTT

j_call: TRBJ2-7
clone_size: few
d_call: NA
v_call: TRBV6-2/TRBV6-3
cdr3_aa: CASSPDLYYEQYF
cdr3_nt: TGTGCCAGCAGTCCAGATCTTTACTACGAGCAGTACTTC

j_call: TRBJ1-4
clone_size: once
d_call: NA
v_call: TRBV10-2
cdr3_aa: CASSEWLGTNEKLFF
cdr3_nt: TGCGCCAGCAGTGAGTGGTTGGGTACTAATGAAAAACTGTTTTTT

j_call: TRBJ2-7
clone_size: few
d_call: NA
v_call: TRBV29-1
cdr3_aa: CSVEDGLAEQYF
cdr3_nt: TGCAGCGTTGAAGACGGTCTCGCCGAGCAGTACTTC

j_call: TRBJ2-2
clone_size: many
d_call: NA
v_call: TRBV27
cdr3_aa: CASSHPSVTGELFF
cdr3_nt: TGTGCCAGCAGTCACCCTAGCGTGACCGGGGAGCTGTTTTTT

j_call: TRBJ2-1
clone_size: few
d_call: TRBD2
v_call: TRBV3-1
cdr3_aa: CASSHVVAGMNEQFF
cdr3_nt: TGTGCCAGCAGCCATGTTGTAGCGGGAATGAATGAGCAGTTCTTC

j_call: TRBJ2-1
clone_size: NA
d_call: NA
v_call: TRBV6-5
cdr3_aa: CASSYSTGSEQFF
cdr3_nt: TGTGCCAGCAGTTACTCCACGGGGAGTGAGCAGTTCTTC

j_call: TRBJ2-5
clone_size: few
d_call: NA
v_call: TRBV7-9
cdr3_aa: CASSPPANQETQYF
cdr3_nt: TGTGCCAGCAGCCCCCCCGCTAACCAAGAGACCCAGTACTTC

j_call: TRBJ1-1
clone_size: NA
d_call: NA
v_call: TRBV9
cdr3_aa: CASSVGAGTNTEAFF
cdr3_nt: TGTGCCAGCAGCGTAGGAGCAGGTACTAACACTGAAGCTTTCTTT

j_call: TRBJ2-5
clone_size: many
d_call: NA
v_call: TRBV4-1
cdr3_aa: CASSQEEGLGRETQYF
cdr3_nt: TGCGCCAGCAGCCAAGAGGAGGGCCTAGGGCGAGAGACCCAGTACTTC

j_call: TRBJ1-2
clone_size: few
d_call: NA
v_call: TRBV20-1
cdr3_aa: CSAHDVGLGYGYTF
cdr3_nt: TGCAGTGCCCACGATGTTGGACTAGGATATGGCTACACCTTC

j_call: TRBJ2-7
clone_size: few
d_call: NA
v_call: TRBV5-1
cdr3_aa: CASSLEGPSSYEQYF
cdr3_nt: TGCGCCAGCAGCTTGGAGGGACCAAGCTCCTACGAGCAGTACTTC

j_call: TRBJ1-1
clone_size: few
d_call: TRBD1
v_call: TRBV2
cdr3_aa: CASSEEGGLTEAFF
cdr3_nt: TGTGCCAGCAGTGAAGAAGGGGGCCTCACTGAAGCTTTCTTT

j_call: TRBJ1-4
clone_size: few
d_call: NA
v_call: TRBV11-2
cdr3_aa: CASSLGLEGTKKLFF
cdr3_nt: TGTGCCAGCAGCTTAGGCTTGGAGGGGACGAAAAAACTGTTTTTT

j_call: TRBJ2-1
clone_size: NA
d_call: NA
v_call: TRBV4-1
cdr3_aa: CASRGGREYYNEQFF
cdr3_nt: TGCGCCAGCAGAGGAGGGCGGGAATACTACAATGAGCAGTTCTTC

j_call: TRBJ2-2
clone_size: many
d_call: TRBD1
v_call: TRBV12-3/TRBV12-4
cdr3_aa: CASSRTGSNTGELFF
cdr3_nt: TGTGCCAGCAGCCGGACAGGATCGAACACCGGGGAGCTGTTTTTT

j_call: TRBJ1-1
clone_size: few
d_call: TRBD1
v_call: TRBV12-3/TRBV12-4
cdr3_aa: CASSFSRDRGFLAFF
cdr3_nt: TGTGCCAGCAGTTTCTCCCGAGACAGGGGATTTTTGGCTTTCTTT

j_call: TRBJ2-3
clone_size: few
d_call: TRBD2
v_call: TRBV11-2
cdr3_aa: CASSLPLLAGGLDTQYF
cdr3_nt: TGTGCCAGCAGCTTACCCCTTTTAGCGGGGGGGCTGGATACGCAGTATTTT

j_call: TRBJ2-6
clone_size: few
d_call: NA
v_call: TRBV6-5
cdr3_aa: CASSYSWRSGANVLTF
cdr3_nt: TGTGCCAGCAGTTACTCGTGGAGATCTGGGGCCAACGTCCTGACTTTC